A single sample is the source of the 13 T cell receptor beta chains below, sequenced in a study of identical twins. Each CDR3 protein gets one entry after TCRdb re-called the 5' RACE reads with MiXCR. The sample lists 1.5 million to 2 million distinct CDR3 sequences; around 29% were seen once. Sequences were obtained from cord blood. These receptors originate from a newborn girl in good health.

The chain is built from TRBV6-1 and TRBJ2-2; 7 bases align to TRBD1. Germline CDR1 is MNHNS and CDR2 is SASEGT. Unmatched junction bases numbered 11, after V lost 6 bases and J lost 4 bases. The CDR3 contains 16 residues. CDR3 residues: CASRSGQVVGTGELFF. Written as DNA, the CDR3 is TGTGCCAGCAGGTCTGGACAGGTCGTGGGCACCGGGGAGCTGTTTTTT.

This clonotype has only a few counts. The chain combines TRBV5-1 with TRBJ1-5; D unclear. Germline CDR1 and CDR2: SGHRS and YFSETQ. Trimming pared 1 base from V and 1 base from J, leaving 9 bases between. The CDR3 runs 15 residues. The CDR3 protein is CASSLWPDSNQPQHF. CDR3 nucleotide sequence: TGCGCCAGCAGCTTGTGGCCGGACAGCAATCAGCCCCAGCATTTT.

This clonotype was detected only once. This chain links TRBV6-6 with TRBJ2-4, with a weak D call TRBD2 (6 bases). TRBJ2-7 explains the end of the DNA better; the J call may be wrong. Germline lookup yields CDR1 MNHNY and CDR2 SVGAGI (reference sequence). The CDR3 has 12 residues. The chain's CDR3 is CASAGPIYEQYF. CDR3 nucleotides: TGTGCCAGTGCGGGGCCAATTTACGAGCAGTACTTC.

This chain uses TRBV5-1 with TRBJ1-1; D gene uncertain. Germline CDR1 and CDR2: SGHRS and YFSETQ. This CDR3 is built from 12 residues. V shed 4 bases and J shed 7 bases, with 11 bases lying between them. DNA for the CDR3: TGCGCCAGCAGCGTTGACGGACGTGAAGCTTTCTTT. Translating gives CASSVDGREAFF.

This clonotype appeared a few times. The chain combines TRBV28 with TRBJ2-4; 8 bases are shared with TRBD1. The J call may be in error: the DNA end matches TRBJ2-7 better. Per the germline V gene, CDR1 is MDHEN and CDR2 is SYDVKM. CDR3 length: 15 residues. This CDR3 is CASRAGTGLRGEQYF. The CDR3 coding sequence is TGTGCCAGCAGAGCCGGGACAGGACTTCGGGGCGAGCAGTACTTC.

This clonotype was counted a few times. This sequence joins TRBV14 and TRBJ2-5; TRBD2 aligns across 8 bases. This CDR3 is 17 amino acids long. CDR1 is SGHDN, CDR2 FVKESK, per germline. The V segment lost 0 bases and the J segment 1 base; nucleotides outside the gene matches: 7. The CDR3 region is CASSQEALAGAQETQYF. The DNA for the CDR3 is TGTGCCAGCAGCCAAGAGGCGCTAGCGGGTGCCCAAGAGACCCAGTACTTC.

This chain links TRBV28 with TRBJ1-4, with no clear D. The CDR3 contains 15 residues. CDR1 is MDHEN and CDR2 is SYDVKM in the germline V gene. Between the trimmed V and J ends, which lost 6 bases and 0 bases, there was a span of 11 bases. The CDR3 coding sequence is TGTGCCAGCAGGCCGGGCCCCGCAACTAATGAAAAACTGTTTTTT. Its translation is CASRPGPATNEKLFF. Variable domain in full (rest from reference TRBV28 and TRBJ1-4): DVKVTQSSRYLVKRTGEKVFLECVQDMDHENMFWYRQDPGLGLRLIYFSYDVKMKEKGDIPEGYSVSREKKERFSLILESASTNQTSMYLCASRPGPATNEKLFFGSGTQLSVL.

The chain employs TRBV9 and TRBJ2-3, with a possible D match to TRBD2 (5 bases). The V gene's germline CDR1 is SGDLS and CDR2 YYNGEE. Trimming removed 0 bases at V and 1 base at J, with 12 bases between. The CDR3 is made up of 16 amino acids. The DNA for the CDR3 is TGTGCCAGCAGCGTAGCGCTAGCATATCGCACAGATACGCAGTATTTT. This codes for CASSVALAYRTDTQYF.

CDR3: CASSRALVPPVGDTQYF. Written as DNA, the CDR3 is TGCGCCAGCAGCCGAGCACTAGTTCCCCCGGTTGGAGATACGCAGTATTTT. The chain links TRBV4-1 to TRBJ2-3; maybe TRBD2 (5 bases). V was cut by 4 bases and J by 5 bases, with 22 bases left in between. Per the germline V gene, CDR1 is MGHRA and CDR2 is YSYEKL. This CDR3 is 17 amino acids long.

This clonotype has just a few counts. This chain uses TRBV15 with TRBJ2-7; D not resolved. Trimming left V 3 bases short and J 4 bases short, with 7 bases between. CDR3 length: 12 amino acids. The germline V gene encodes CDR1 LNHNV and CDR2 YYDKDF (reference sequence). The CDR3 is CATSSPQYEQYF. CDR3 coding DNA: TGTGCCACCAGCAGTCCCCAGTACGAGCAGTACTTC.

This clonotype has a handful of counts. V and J are TRBV5-8 and TRBJ2-5; D is possibly TRBD2 (6 bases). The J call may not be correct, given that the DNA end is closer to TRBJ2-7. Per the germline V gene, CDR1 is SGHTS and CDR2 is YDEGEE. The CDR3 loop spans 15 amino acids. The CDR3 DNA reads TGTGCCAGCAGCTCGTACAGGAGGGGTTCTTACGAGCAGTACTTC. The encoded protein is CASSSYRRGSYEQYF.

The CDR3 bases are TGCAGCGTTGGGCACGGGACAGTGAACACTGAAGCTTTCTTT. As protein: CSVGHGTVNTEAFF. V gene TRBV29-1 combines with J gene TRBJ1-1, with TRBD1 matching 7 bases. The CDR3 is 14 residues long. Trimming removed 4 bases from V and 0 bases from J; junction bases left unmatched: 5. Germline values: CDR1 SQVTM, CDR2 ANQGSEA.

The table lists this clonotype with a few counts. The chain links TRBV28 to TRBJ2-3; 9 bases line up with TRBD1. CDR1 MDHEN and CDR2 SYDVKM come from the germline V gene. CDR3 size: 16 residues. The trim removed 1 base at V and 4 bases at J, leaving 6 bases unmatched. CDR3 loop: CASSLSGTGFADTQYF. The CDR3 nucleotides are TGTGCCAGCAGTTTATCCGGGACAGGGTTCGCAGATACGCAGTATTTT.